This T cell receptor (beta chain) was captured in a study of T cell responses to AZD1222 COVID-19 vaccine. Assay: immunoSEQ multiplex PCR; the TCRdb copy retains only in-frame clones and omits some. The profile shows over 120,000 clones, nearly 95% of them singletons. This clone has a single count. Its antigen is as yet unknown. Study outcomes and limitations: Donors were chiefly white British, with a greater number of females, and clonal diversity was perhaps underestimated. Repertoire sampling occurred only after the peak T cell response.

Germline CDR1 and CDR2: MGHRA and YSYEKL. This CDR3 spans 17 amino acids. V was pared by 1 base and J by 0 bases, with 6 bases of the junction left unmatched. V and J are TRBV4-1 and TRBJ2-3, with 8 bases lining up with TRBD2. This specimen consisted of peripheral blood, obtained 28 days after the second AZD1222 dose. This TCR was sampled from an adult who received the AZD1222 COVID-19 vaccine. This chain's CDR3 is CASSQGLLAGSTDTQYF. The CDR3 DNA is TGCGCCAGCAGCCAAGGACTCCTAGCGGGCAGCACAGATACGCAGTATTTT.